The 13 T cell receptor beta chains in this list originate from one sample, sequenced in a study of T cells after posttransplantation cyclophosphamide. Profiled with immunoSEQ multiplex PCR; TCRdb holds only in-frame clones, not every one. Among 6,000 to 7,500 clones listed, about 98% were seen once. Sequencing used memory CD4+ T cells sorted from PBMCs. These receptors all come from a man aged 35-49 years in good health, CMV-negative, and a related stem cell transplant donor.

The chain couples TRBV15 to TRBJ1-2; the D gene is possibly TRBD1 (5 bases). Between the trimmed V and J ends, which lost 2 bases and 6 bases, there was a span of 13 bases. The CDR3 runs 14 residues. CDR1 is LNHNV, CDR2 YYDKDF, per germline (reference sequence). CDR3 coding DNA: TGTGCCACCAGCAGACGGATTTCGGGGGATGGCTACACCTTC. Protein product: CATSRRISGDGYTF.

With respect to this clone: Its ends do not fully match the called genes, so a read error is possible. The genes are TRBV7-2 and TRBJ2-5; TRBD1 aligns across 8 bases. The V gene's germline CDR1 is SGHTA and CDR2 FQGNSA. The CDR3 extends over 17 amino acids. CDR3 region: CASSLAPVGTGEETQYF. The CDR3 DNA follows: TGTGCCAGCAGCCTAGCCCCTGTCGGGACAGGAGAAGAGACCCAGTACTTC.

The CDR3 region is CASSFGTSAETQYF. The CDR3 bases are TGTGCCAGCAGCTTCGGGACATCGGCCGAGACCCAGTACTTC. The rearrangement joins TRBV11-2 to TRBJ2-5; D might be TRBD1 (6 bases). CDR3 length: 14 residues. Trimming shortened V by 3 bases and J by 5 bases, and 13 bases separated the two germline ends. Per the germline V gene, CDR1 is SGHAT and CDR2 is FQNNGV.

The V call is TRBV2, the J call TRBJ2-1; 12 positions match TRBD2. The length of the CDR3 is 15 residues. V lost 8 bases, J lost 7 bases, and 9 bases stayed unmatched. Looked up from germline, CDR1 is SNHLY and CDR2 is FYNNEI. CDR3 region: CASVGTSGFQNEQFF. CDR3 coding DNA: TGTGCCAGCGTTGGGACTAGCGGGTTTCAAAATGAGCAGTTCTTC.

The chain combines TRBV7-2 with TRBJ2-1; no firm D call. CDR3 size: 13 residues. The V gene lost 5 bases and the J gene lost 3 bases, with 8 bases spanning the gap. Germline-derived CDR1 and CDR2 are SGHTA and FQGNSA. The CDR3 nucleotides read TGTGCCAGCAGCCTGAGTGACTACAATGAGCAGTTCTTC. This sequence encodes CASSLSDYNEQFF.

The chain carries TRBV18 and TRBJ2-2, with D possibly matching TRBD1 (6 bases). V lost 2 bases, J lost 1 base, and 11 bases lay in between. This CDR3 contains 16 residues. Per the germline V gene, CDR1 is KGHSH and CDR2 is LQKENI. The CDR3 reads CASSPGGGVNTGELFF. CDR3 sequence (DNA): TGTGCCAGCTCACCAGGGGGCGGAGTGAACACCGGGGAGCTGTTTTTT.

The V gene is TRBV29-1, the J gene TRBJ2-7; TRBD2 aligns across 7 bases. The germline V gene has CDR1 SQVTM and CDR2 ANQGSEA. This CDR3 has 12 amino acids. The trim removed 0 bases at V and 5 bases at J, leaving 1 base unmatched. CDR3 sequence (DNA): TGCAGCGTTGAAGAAGCGGGGAACGAGCAGTACTTC. This sequence encodes CSVEEAGNEQYF.

This sequence joins TRBV30 and TRBJ2-1; D not resolved. The CDR3 runs 13 residues. V lost 5 bases to trimming and J lost 0 bases, with 8 bases between them. Germline loops: CDR1 GTSNPN, CDR2 SVGIG (reference sequence). The CDR3 DNA is TGTGCCTGGGCTAGGAGCTCCTACAATGAGCAGTTCTTC. Translation gives CAWARSSYNEQFF.

This clone was seen a few times. The chain combines TRBV10-3 with TRBJ1-3; TRBD1 matches at 8 bases. The V and J ends lost 3 bases and 0 bases, in that order; junction bases with no gene match: 1. CDR3 length: 15 amino acids. Germline assignment: CDR1 ENHRY and CDR2 SYGVKD. CDR3 coding DNA: TGTGCCATCAGTGAAGGACAGGGCTCTGGAAACACCATATATTTT. This encodes CAISEGQGSGNTIYF.

The chain joins TRBV6-1 to TRBJ2-7; tentatively, D is TRBD2 (6 bases). The CDR3 contains 14 residues. The V gene lost 0 bases and the J gene lost 7 bases, with 13 bases spanning the gap. CDR1 and CDR2 (germline): MNHNS, SASEGT. CDR3 in DNA: TGTGCCAGCAGTGAAGCGCGGGGTGGTGTGGAGCAGTACTTC. This sequence encodes CASSEARGGVEQYF.

The V and J genes are TRBV7-9 and TRBJ1-4, with 10 bases lining up with TRBD1. Unmatched junction bases numbered 1, after V lost 3 bases and J lost 6 bases. The germline gives CDR1 SEHNR, CDR2 FQNEAQ (reference sequence). The CDR3 runs 14 residues. The CDR3 coding sequence is TGTGCCAGCAGCTTCGGGACAGGGGATGAAAAACTGTTTTTT. Protein product: CASSFGTGDEKLFF.

V is TRBV11-2 and J is TRBJ2-7, with 12 bases aligning to TRBD2. The V gene's germline CDR1 is SGHAT and CDR2 FQNNGV. The junction had 12 bases not matched to a gene; V was cut back by 4 bases and J by 2 bases. This CDR3 has 18 amino acids. This CDR3 reads CASSSAFQLAGGTYEQYF. CDR3 in DNA: TGTGCCAGCAGCTCGGCGTTCCAACTAGCGGGAGGCACCTACGAGCAGTACTTC.

The rearrangement joins TRBV5-5 to TRBJ1-1; D is uncertain. The CDR3 has 14 amino acids. Trimming removed 6 bases at V and 1 base at J, with 13 bases between. CDR1 and CDR2 (germline): SGHKS, YYEKEE (reference sequence). CDR3 DNA: TGTGCCAGCATTGTGGGCAGAAGGAACACTGAAGCTTTCTTT. Translated, it gives CASIVGRRNTEAFF.